Below are 15 T cell receptor beta chains sequenced from a single sample in a study of T cells after yellow fever vaccination. TCRdb independently ran MiXCR on the 5' RACE reads; one entry per CDR3 protein. This table holds about 350,000 distinct CDR3 sequences, 8% to 9.5% found once. Sequences were derived from PBMCs, sampled about 41 days after the first yellow fever vaccination. The receptors stem from a man aged 18 to 29 who received the YFV17D yellow fever vaccine.

The chain links TRBV4-1 to TRBJ2-3; a weak D match, TRBD2 (7 bases). The germline V gene has CDR1 MGHRA and CDR2 YSYEKL. The CDR3 is 14 amino acids. Trimming left V 5 bases short and J 6 bases short, with 15 bases between. Here the CDR3 reads CASSTGGAPDTQYF. The CDR3, as DNA: TGCGCCAGCAGCACTGGGGGGGCCCCCGATACGCAGTATTTT.

The CDR3 DNA sequence: TGTGCCAGCAGACAAACTGAGACCCAGTACTTC. Protein sequence: CASRQTETQYF. This chain connects TRBV6-5 to TRBJ2-5; D is ambiguous. With 6 bases removed from V and 5 bases from J, the gap between germline ends came to 7 bases. CDR1 is MNHEY, CDR2 SVGAGI, per germline. This CDR3 has 11 residues.

V usage is TRBV9 and J usage is TRBJ2-3, with a possible D match to TRBD1 (5 bases). The ends were cut back, 4 bases at V and 6 bases at J, with 24 bases in the middle. CDR3 length: 17 amino acids. Per germline, CDR1 SGDLS and CDR2 YYNGEE. DNA of the CDR3: TGTGCCAGCAGCAGAATAGGGGCAGCCTACCTTTCGGATACGCAGTATTTT. As protein: CASSRIGAAYLSDTQYF.

This clonotype was seen more than once but under ten times. The chain combines TRBV20-1 with TRBJ2-5; 10 bases agree with TRBD1. The CDR3 length is 15 residues. In germline, CDR1 is DFQATT, CDR2 SNEGSKA (reference sequence). V gave up 0 bases and J gave up 4 bases; unmatched junction bases: 5. The CDR3 DNA reads TGCAGTGCTAGAGAGGACAGGGGGGAGCGAGAGACCCAGTACTTC. It encodes CSAREDRGERETQYF.

This clonotype was observed a handful of times. The J gene is TRBJ2-3, the V gene TRBV11-2; 9 bases line up with TRBD2. The CDR3 sequence is 15 residues long. Unmatched junction bases numbered 6, after V lost 4 bases and J lost 4 bases. Germline lookup yields CDR1 SGHAT and CDR2 FQNNGV. DNA of the CDR3: TGTGCCAGCAGCTCCCCGGCTAGCGGGGCAGATACGCAGTATTTT. Its translation is CASSSPASGADTQYF.

The V and J genes are TRBV29-1 and TRBJ2-5; unclear D gene. Germline V gene lookup returns CDR1 SQVTM and CDR2 ANQGSEA. This CDR3 region has 13 residues. Trimming left V 6 bases short and J 4 bases short, with 15 bases between. CDR3 bases: TGCAGCGTCAAAGGGATCCTGGGAGAGACCCAGTACTTC. Translating gives CSVKGILGETQYF.

This clonotype turned up a few times. V gene TRBV7-9 combines with J gene TRBJ2-2; TRBD2 matches at 8 bases. V dropped 8 bases and J dropped 3; count of bases not matched to a gene: 5. The CDR3 is made up of 14 amino acids. CDR1 SEHNR and CDR2 FQNEAQ come from the germline V gene (reference sequence). CDR3 bases: TGTGCCAGCCGTACTAGCGGCTACACCGGGGAGCTGTTTTTT. Its translation: CASRTSGYTGELFF. Full variable domain (outside the CDR3, taken from reference TRBV7-9 and TRBJ2-2): DTGVSQNPRHKITKRGQNVTFRCDPISEHNRLYWYRQTLGQGPEFLTYFQNEAQLEKSRLLSDRFSAERPKGSFSTLEIQRTEQGDSAMYLCASRTSGYTGELFFGEGSRLTVL.

This chain connects TRBV28 to TRBJ2-7, with 9 bases that match TRBD2. V lost 1 base, J lost 5 bases, and 6 bases stayed unmatched. The CDR3 consists of 15 residues. Per germline, CDR1 MDHEN and CDR2 SYDVKM. The CDR3 DNA reads as TGTGCCAGCAGTTTATCCTCAGCGGGGGGCGACGAGCAGTACGTC. It codes for CASSLSSAGGDEQYV.

There are many counts of this clonotype. The chain recombines TRBV5-1 with TRBJ2-3; TRBD2 matches at 8 bases. V lost 6 bases to trimming and J lost 1 base; unmatched junction nucleotides: 4. This CDR3 spans 14 amino acids. Looked up from germline, CDR1 is SGHRS and CDR2 is YFSETQ. Here the CDR3 reads CASTSGGRTDTQYF. The CDR3 DNA reads as TGCGCCAGCACCAGCGGGGGCCGCACAGATACGCAGTATTTT.

The chain carries TRBV24-1 and TRBJ2-3; D is perhaps TRBD2 (7 bases). This CDR3 has 14 residues. The germline CDR1 and CDR2 sequences are KGHDR and SFDVKD. The germline V and J ends were trimmed by 5 bases and 2 bases, with 10 bases remaining between them. The CDR3 reads CATSVGGPTDTQYF. As DNA, the CDR3 is TGTGCCACCAGTGTCGGGGGGCCCACAGATACGCAGTATTTT.

This chain uses TRBV5-6 with TRBJ1-3, with D possibly TRBD1 on 5 matching bases. Germline V gene data show CDR1 as SGHDT and CDR2 as YYEEEE. The length of the CDR3 is 15 residues. Trimming removed 3 bases at V and 2 bases at J, with 12 bases between. The chain's CDR3 is CASSSAGGAGNTIYF. In nucleotides, the CDR3 is TGTGCCAGCAGCTCCGCCGGAGGGGCTGGAAACACCATATATTTT. Full variable domain (rest looked up from reference TRBV5-6 and TRBJ1-3): DAGVTQSPTHLIKTRGQQVTLRCSPKSGHDTVSWYQQALGQGPQFIFQYYEEEERQRGNFPDRFSGHQFPNYSSELNVNALLLGDSALYLCASSSAGGAGNTIYFGEGSWLTVV.

This chain uses TRBV6-1 with TRBJ2-1, with a weak D call TRBD1 (5 bases). The V and J ends lost 10 bases and 12 bases respectively, with 22 bases between them. CDR3 size: 13 residues. Germline assignment: CDR1 MNHNS and CDR2 SASEGT. The CDR3 DNA follows: TGTGCCACCTACCCGGGCACGGTTGGGGCGCAGTTCTTC. Its protein product is CATYPGTVGAQFF.

This clonotype was counted a few times. The chain links TRBV3-1 to TRBJ1-1; 9 nucleotides line up with TRBD1. Germline CDR1 reads LGHDT; CDR2 reads YNNKEL (reference sequence). V was clipped by 5 bases and J by 3 bases; unmatched bases: 4. There are 14 residues in the CDR3. The CDR3 nucleotides read TGTGCCAGCAGCACCCGGACAGGGGACACTGAAGCTTTCTTT. Its translation: CASSTRTGDTEAFF.

A few counts support this clonotype. V gene TRBV6-2 or TRBV6-3 combines with J gene TRBJ1-5; 8 bases agree with TRBD1. Germline V gene lookup returns CDR1 MNHEY and CDR2 SVGEGT. The CDR3 is made up of 13 amino acids. V lost 10 bases to trimming and J lost 4 bases; unmatched junction nucleotides: 6. The CDR3 DNA is TGTGCCATTAAGGACAGGGCGAATCAGCCCCAGCATTTT. It codes for CAIKDRANQPQHF.

A few counts support this clonotype. DNA of the CDR3: TGTGCCAGCAGCTCCATGGGGGGTCAAGATACGCAGTATTTT. Protein: CASSSMGGQDTQYF. The rearrangement links TRBV7-2 to TRBJ2-3; perhaps TRBD2 as D (6 bases). The germline V gene has CDR1 SGHTA and CDR2 FQGNSA. This CDR3 has 14 residues. Trimming cost V 4 bases and J 5 bases, with 13 bases left between them.